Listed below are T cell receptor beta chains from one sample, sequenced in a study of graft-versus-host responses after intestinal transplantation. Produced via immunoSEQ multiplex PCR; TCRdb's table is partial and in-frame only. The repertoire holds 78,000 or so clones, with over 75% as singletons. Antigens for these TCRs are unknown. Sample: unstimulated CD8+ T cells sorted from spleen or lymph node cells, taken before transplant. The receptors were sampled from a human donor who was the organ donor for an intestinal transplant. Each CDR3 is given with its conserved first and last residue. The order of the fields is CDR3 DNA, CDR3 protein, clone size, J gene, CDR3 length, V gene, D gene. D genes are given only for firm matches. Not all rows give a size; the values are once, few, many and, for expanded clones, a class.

TGTGCCAGCAGCTTGCTGTTCATATCCCCCCAAACGGCAGATACGCAGTATTTT,CASSLLFISPQTADTQYF,NA,TRBJ2-3,18,TRBV5-4,NA
TGTGCCAGCAGCCCGCCAGGGGAGGGTCTCCCTAGGGAGACCCAGTACTTC,CASSPPGEGLPRETQYF,NA,TRBJ2-5,17,TRBV7-9,NA
TGTGCCAGCGGGGCGGGGGGCCGTGAGACCCAGTACTTC,CASGAGGRETQYF,NA,TRBJ2-5,13,TRBV7-9,TRBD2
TGTGCCAGTAGCCCCATACCGGGACTAGCGGGGGGCATGGCCAAAAACATTCAGTACTTC,CASSPIPGLAGGMAKNIQYF,NA,TRBJ2-4,20,TRBV19,TRBD2
TGTGCCACCAGCACTGATGGGGGTCCGTACCAAGAGACCCAGTACTTC,CATSTDGGPYQETQYF,NA,TRBJ2-5,16,TRBV15,NA
TGCAGCGTTGAACAGGAAGACGACTATGGCTACACCTTC,CSVEQEDDYGYTF,NA,TRBJ1-2,13,TRBV29-1,NA
TGTGCAAGTCGCCCAACTCATGGCCCTGGAAACACCATATATTTT,CASRPTHGPGNTIYF,NA,TRBJ1-3,15,TRBV12-2,NA
TGTGCCAGCAGCTTGCCCAGGATGGGTGAAAAACTGTTTTTT,CASSLPRMGEKLFF,NA,TRBJ1-4,14,TRBV5-6,NA
TGTGCCAGCAGCCAAGTGATTCGGGGTACCTACGAGCAGTACTTC,CASSQVIRGTYEQYF,NA,TRBJ2-7,15,TRBV4-1,NA
TGTGCCAGCAGTGAATTTTTTATAAAGGATGGCTACACCTTC,CASSEFFIKDGYTF,NA,TRBJ1-2,14,TRBV25-1,NA
TGCGCCAGCAGCCAAGTGGGGGGTCTGGGCTACGAGCAGTACTTC,CASSQVGGLGYEQYF,few,TRBJ2-7,15,TRBV4-1,NA
TGTGCCAGCAGTTTCGAGAATGAAAAACTGTTTTTT,CASSFENEKLFF,NA,TRBJ1-4,12,TRBV28,NA
TGTGCCAGCAGCCGAACAGTGGTTAGCGAGCTGTTTTTT,CASSRTVVSELFF,once,TRBJ2-2,13,TRBV11-3,NA
TGTGCCAGCAGCCCCAAAGGGATGGCTGAAAAACTGTTTTTT,CASSPKGMAEKLFF,NA,TRBJ1-4,14,TRBV14,NA
TGCGCCAGCAGCCCCCGGAGTAGGGGGCATAATTCACCCCTCCACTTT,CASSPRSRGHNSPLHF,NA,TRBJ1-6,16,TRBV5-1,TRBD1
TGTGCCAGCAGCTTAGAGATCTCTGGGGCCAACGTCCTGACTTTC,CASSLEISGANVLTF,once,TRBJ2-6,15,TRBV7-6,NA
TGTGCCAGCAGTTTCGACAGGTCTTCCTCTGGGGCCAACGTCCTGACTTTC,CASSFDRSSSGANVLTF,NA,TRBJ2-6,17,TRBV28,NA
TGTGCCAGCAGCTCAGGGGGCGATCGCAATGAGCAGTTCTTC,CASSSGGDRNEQFF,NA,TRBJ2-1,14,TRBV6-6,TRBD1
TGTGCCAGCAGCCTCACGGGGGGCGCGGATACTGAAGCTTTCTTT,CASSLTGGADTEAFF,once,TRBJ1-1,15,TRBV7-9,NA
TGTGCCAGCAGTACTAGGGGTTACACTGAAGCTTTCTTT,CASSTRGYTEAFF,NA,TRBJ1-1,13,TRBV6-1,NA
TGTGCCAGCAGCTTAGACTGGGGAGTCGGCTACACCTTC,CASSLDWGVGYTF,NA,TRBJ1-2,13,TRBV11-2,NA
TGTGCCAGCAGAGGGACGTATTGGGGCTACACCTTC,CASRGTYWGYTF,NA,TRBJ1-2,12,TRBV9,NA
TGCGCCAGCAGCCAAGGAAGGACGAGAGATACGCAGTATTTT,CASSQGRTRDTQYF,once,TRBJ2-3,14,TRBV4-1,NA
TGCGCCAGCAGCTTGAGAGGTTTCGGTGGCTACACCTTC,CASSLRGFGGYTF,NA,TRBJ1-2,13,TRBV5-1,NA
TGTGCCAGCAGCTTCTGGGGCGGGGGGCCCCAAGAGACCCAGTACTTC,CASSFWGGGPQETQYF,NA,TRBJ2-5,16,TRBV5-6,TRBD2
TGTGCCATCAGCGAAGGGTCGGGGACTGAAGCTTTCTTT,CAISEGSGTEAFF,NA,TRBJ1-1,13,TRBV10-3,NA
TGCGCCAGCAGCCAAGATGATCGGCCAAACTACGAGCAGTACTTC,CASSQDDRPNYEQYF,NA,TRBJ2-7,15,TRBV4-1,NA
TGCAGTGCTACAATGGACGAGCAGTACTTC,CSATMDEQYF,NA,TRBJ2-7,10,TRBV20-1,NA
TGTGCCAGCAGCCAAGATTCCGCCACCCAGTACGAGCAGTACTTC,CASSQDSATQYEQYF,NA,TRBJ2-7,15,TRBV4-2,NA
TGTGCCATCAGTGAGATATTGGACAGGGGGCCCGACGAGCAGTACTTC,CAISEILDRGPDEQYF,few,TRBJ2-7,16,TRBV10-3,TRBD1
TGTGCCAGTAGTATAGGGCCACCTGTCGTATACAATGAGCAGTTCTTC,CASSIGPPVVYNEQFF,NA,TRBJ2-1,16,TRBV19,NA
TGTGCCAGCACTCACCGAAGTCAGACTGAAGCTTTCTTT,CASTHRSQTEAFF,NA,TRBJ1-1,13,TRBV7-9,NA
TGTGCCAGCAGCTCGGGGGGCTCCTACAATGAGCAGTTCTTC,CASSSGGSYNEQFF,NA,TRBJ2-1,14,TRBV27,TRBD2